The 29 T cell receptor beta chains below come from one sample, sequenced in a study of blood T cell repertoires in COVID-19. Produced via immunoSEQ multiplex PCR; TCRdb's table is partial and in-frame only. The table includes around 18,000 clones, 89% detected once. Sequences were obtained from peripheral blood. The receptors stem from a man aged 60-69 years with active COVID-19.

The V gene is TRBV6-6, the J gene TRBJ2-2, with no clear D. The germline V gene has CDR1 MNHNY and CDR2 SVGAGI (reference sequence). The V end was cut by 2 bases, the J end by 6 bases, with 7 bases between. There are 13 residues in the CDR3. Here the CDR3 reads CASSYEYPGELFF. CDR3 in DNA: TGTGCCAGCAGTTACGAGTACCCCGGGGAGCTGTTTTTT.

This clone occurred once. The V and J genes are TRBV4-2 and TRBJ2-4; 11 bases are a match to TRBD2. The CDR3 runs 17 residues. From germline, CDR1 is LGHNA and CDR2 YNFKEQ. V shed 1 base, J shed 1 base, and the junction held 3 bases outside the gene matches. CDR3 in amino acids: CASSQVRLAGAKNIQYF. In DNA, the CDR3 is TGTGCCAGCAGCCAAGTCAGACTAGCGGGGGCCAAAAACATTCAGTACTTC.

The CDR3 spells CASSQQGQGAETQYF. The DNA for the CDR3 is TGTGCCAGCAGTCAGCAAGGGCAGGGGGCAGAGACCCAGTACTTC. The V gene is TRBV7-3, the J gene TRBJ2-5, with 8 bases fitting TRBD1. Germline V gives CDR1 SGHTA, CDR2 FQGTGA. CDR3 size: 15 residues. Trimming at V came to 6 bases and at J to 4 bases, leaving 10 bases not matched to a gene.

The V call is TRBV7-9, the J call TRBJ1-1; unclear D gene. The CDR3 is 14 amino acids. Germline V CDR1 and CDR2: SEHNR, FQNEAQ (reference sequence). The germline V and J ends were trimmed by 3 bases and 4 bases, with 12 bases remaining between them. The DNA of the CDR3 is TGTGCCAGCAGCTTCCACTTGCGGGGCACTGAAGCTTTCTTT. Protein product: CASSFHLRGTEAFF.

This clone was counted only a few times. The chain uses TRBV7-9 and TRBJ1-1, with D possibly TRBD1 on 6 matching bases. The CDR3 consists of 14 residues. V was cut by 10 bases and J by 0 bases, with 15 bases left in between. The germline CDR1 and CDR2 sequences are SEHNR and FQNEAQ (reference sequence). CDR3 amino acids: CATRDTFMNTEAFF. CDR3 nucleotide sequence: TGTGCCACCAGGGACACCTTCATGAACACTGAAGCTTTCTTT.

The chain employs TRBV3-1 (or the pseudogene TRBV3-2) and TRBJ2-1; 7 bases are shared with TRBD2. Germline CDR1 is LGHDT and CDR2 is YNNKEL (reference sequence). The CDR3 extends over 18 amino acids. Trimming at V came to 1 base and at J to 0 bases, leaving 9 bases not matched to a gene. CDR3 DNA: TGTGCCAGCAGCCAAGTGGCTAGCGGACGGAGCTCCTACAATGAGCAGTTCTTC. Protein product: CASSQVASGRSSYNEQFF.

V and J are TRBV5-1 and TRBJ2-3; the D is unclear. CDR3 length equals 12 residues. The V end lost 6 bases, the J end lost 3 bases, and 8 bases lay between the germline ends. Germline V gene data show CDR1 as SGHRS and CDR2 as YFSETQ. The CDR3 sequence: CASKKATDTQYF. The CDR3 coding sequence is TGCGCCAGCAAGAAAGCAACAGATACGCAGTATTTT.

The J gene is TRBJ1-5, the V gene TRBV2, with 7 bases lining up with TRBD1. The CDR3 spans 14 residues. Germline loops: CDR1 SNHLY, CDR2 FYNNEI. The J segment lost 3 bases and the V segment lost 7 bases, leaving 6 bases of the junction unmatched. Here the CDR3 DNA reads TGTGCCAGCAACCGGGACAGCTCCAATCAGCCCCAGCATTTT. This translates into CASNRDSSNQPQHF. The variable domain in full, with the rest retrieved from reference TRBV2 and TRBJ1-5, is EPEVTQTPSHQVTQMGQEVILRCVPISNHLYFYWYRQILGQKVEFLVSFYNNEISEKSEIFDDQFSVERPDGSNFTLKIRSTKLEDSAMYFCASNRDSSNQPQHFGDGTRLSIL.

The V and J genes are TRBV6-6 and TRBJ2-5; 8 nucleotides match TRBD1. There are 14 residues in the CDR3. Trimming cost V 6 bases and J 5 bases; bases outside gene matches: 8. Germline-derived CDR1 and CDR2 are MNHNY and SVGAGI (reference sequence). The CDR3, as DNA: TGTGCCAGCAGACGGGACAGGTTAACGGAGACCCAGTACTTC. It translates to CASRRDRLTETQYF.

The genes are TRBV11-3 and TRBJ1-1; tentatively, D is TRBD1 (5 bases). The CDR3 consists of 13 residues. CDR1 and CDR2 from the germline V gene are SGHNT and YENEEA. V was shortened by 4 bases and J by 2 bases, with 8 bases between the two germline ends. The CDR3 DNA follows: TGTGCCAGCAGCTCCCAGGGTAACACTGAAGCTTTCTTT. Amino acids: CASSSQGNTEAFF.

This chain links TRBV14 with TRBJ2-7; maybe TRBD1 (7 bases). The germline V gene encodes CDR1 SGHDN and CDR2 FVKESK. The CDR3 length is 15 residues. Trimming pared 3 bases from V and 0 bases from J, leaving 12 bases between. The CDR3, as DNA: TGTGCCAGCAGCCAGGCGGGACAGCCCTCCTACGAGCAGTACTTC. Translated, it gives CASSQAGQPSYEQYF.

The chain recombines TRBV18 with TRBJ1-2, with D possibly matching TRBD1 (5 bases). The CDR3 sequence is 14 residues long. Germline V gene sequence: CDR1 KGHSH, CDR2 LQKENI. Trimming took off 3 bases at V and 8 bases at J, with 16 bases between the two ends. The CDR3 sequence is CASSPIEQGWGYTF. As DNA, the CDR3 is TGTGCCAGCTCACCGATCGAGCAGGGCTGGGGCTACACCTTC.

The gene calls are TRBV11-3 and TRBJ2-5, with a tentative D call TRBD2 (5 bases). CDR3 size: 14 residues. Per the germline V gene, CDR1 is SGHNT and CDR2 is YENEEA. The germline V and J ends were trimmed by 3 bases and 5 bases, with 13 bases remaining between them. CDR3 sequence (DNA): TGTGCCAGCAGCTTGAATACGCTAGCCGAGACCCAGTACTTC. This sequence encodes CASSLNTLAETQYF.

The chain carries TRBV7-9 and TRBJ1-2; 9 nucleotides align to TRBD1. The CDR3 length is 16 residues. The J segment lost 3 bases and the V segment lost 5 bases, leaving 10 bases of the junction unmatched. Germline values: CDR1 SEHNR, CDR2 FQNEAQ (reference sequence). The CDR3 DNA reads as TGTGCCAGCAGCCTGACAGGGGGTGGTGCGGACTATGGCTACACCTTC. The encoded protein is CASSLTGGGADYGYTF.

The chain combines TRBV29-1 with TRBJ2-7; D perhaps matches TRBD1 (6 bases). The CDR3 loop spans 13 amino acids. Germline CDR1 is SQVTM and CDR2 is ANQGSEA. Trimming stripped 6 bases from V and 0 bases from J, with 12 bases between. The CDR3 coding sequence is TGCAGCGTGTTACAGGGAACCTCCTACGAGCAGTACTTC. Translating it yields CSVLQGTSYEQYF.

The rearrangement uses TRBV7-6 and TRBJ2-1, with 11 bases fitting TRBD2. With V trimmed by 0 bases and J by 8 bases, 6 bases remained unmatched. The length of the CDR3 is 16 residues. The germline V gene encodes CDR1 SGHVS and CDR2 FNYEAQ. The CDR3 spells CASSLARASGRYEQFF. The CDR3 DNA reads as TGTGCCAGCAGCTTAGCGAGGGCTAGCGGGAGGTATGAGCAGTTCTTC.

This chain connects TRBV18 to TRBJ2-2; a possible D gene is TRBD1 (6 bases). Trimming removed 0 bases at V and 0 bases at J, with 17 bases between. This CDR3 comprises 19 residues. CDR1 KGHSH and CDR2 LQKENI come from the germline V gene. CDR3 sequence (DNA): TGTGCCAGCTCACCACCTTGGGCAGGGGTGGCCGCGAACACCGGGGAGCTGTTTTTT. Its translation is CASSPPWAGVAANTGELFF. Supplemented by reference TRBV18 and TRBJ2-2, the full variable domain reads NAGVMQNPRHLVRRRGQEARLRCSPMKGHSHVYWYRQLPEEGLKFMVYLQKENIIDESGMPKERFSAEFPKEGPSILRIQQVVRGDSAAYFCASSPPWAGVAANTGELFFGEGSRLTVL.

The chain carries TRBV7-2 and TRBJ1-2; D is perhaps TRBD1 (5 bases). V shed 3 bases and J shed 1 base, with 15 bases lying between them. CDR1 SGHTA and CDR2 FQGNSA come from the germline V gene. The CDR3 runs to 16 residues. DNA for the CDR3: TGTGCCAGCAGCTTGGGAATCGGGGGGAATAACTATGGCTACACCTTC. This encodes CASSLGIGGNNYGYTF.

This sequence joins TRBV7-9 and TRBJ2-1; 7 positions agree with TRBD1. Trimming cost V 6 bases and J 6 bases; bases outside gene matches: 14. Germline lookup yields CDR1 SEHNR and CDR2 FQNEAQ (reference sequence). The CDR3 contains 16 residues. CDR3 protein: CASRWNPGQKSNEQFF. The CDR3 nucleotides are TGTGCCAGCAGGTGGAATCCGGGACAGAAAAGCAATGAGCAGTTCTTC. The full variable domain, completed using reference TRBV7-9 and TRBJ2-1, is DTGVSQNPRHKITKRGQNVTFRCDPISEHNRLYWYRQTLGQGPEFLTYFQNEAQLEKSRLLSDRFSAERPKGSFSTLEIQRTEQGDSAMYLCASRWNPGQKSNEQFFGPGTRLTVL.

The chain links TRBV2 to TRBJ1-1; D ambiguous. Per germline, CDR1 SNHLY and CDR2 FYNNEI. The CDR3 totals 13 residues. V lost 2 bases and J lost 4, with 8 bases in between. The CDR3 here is CASSERVGTEAFF. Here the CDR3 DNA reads TGTGCCAGCAGTGAACGGGTGGGCACTGAAGCTTTCTTT.

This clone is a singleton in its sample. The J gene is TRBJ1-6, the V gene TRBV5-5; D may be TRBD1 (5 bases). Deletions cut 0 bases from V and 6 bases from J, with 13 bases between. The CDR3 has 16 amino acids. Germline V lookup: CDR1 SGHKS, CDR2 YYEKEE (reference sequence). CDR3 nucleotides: TGTGCCAGCAGCTTGGCCTTCGGCAGGGTTAATTCACCCCTCCACTTT. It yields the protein CASSLAFGRVNSPLHF.

DNA for the CDR3: TGTGCCAGCAGCCGGAAGGGGGGGGCATATGAGCAGTTCTTC. Protein product: CASSRKGGAYEQFF. This rearrangement joins TRBV5-6 to TRBJ2-1; D possibly corresponds to TRBD2 (7 bases). Trimming stripped 4 bases from V and 8 bases from J, with 16 bases between. This CDR3 spans 14 amino acids. Germline values: CDR1 SGHDT, CDR2 YYEEEE.

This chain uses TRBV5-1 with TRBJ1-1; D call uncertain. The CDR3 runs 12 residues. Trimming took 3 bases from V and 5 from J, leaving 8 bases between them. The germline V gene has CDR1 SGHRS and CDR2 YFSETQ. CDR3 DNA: TGCGCCAGCAGCTCTTACAATACTGAAGCTTTCTTT. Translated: CASSSYNTEAFF.

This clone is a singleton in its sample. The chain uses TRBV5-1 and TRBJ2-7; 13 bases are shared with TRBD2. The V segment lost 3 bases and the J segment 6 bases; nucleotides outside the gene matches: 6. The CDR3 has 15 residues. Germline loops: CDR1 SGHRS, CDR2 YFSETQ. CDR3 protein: CASSSFGLAGAEQYF. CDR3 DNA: TGCGCCAGCAGCTCTTTTGGACTAGCGGGAGCCGAGCAGTACTTC. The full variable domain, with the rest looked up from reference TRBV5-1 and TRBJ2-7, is KAGVTQTPRYLIKTRGQQVTLSCSPISGHRSVSWYQQTPGQGLQFLFEYFSETQRNKGNFPGRFSGRQFSNSRSEMNVSTLELGDSALYLCASSSFGLAGAEQYFGPGTRLTVT.

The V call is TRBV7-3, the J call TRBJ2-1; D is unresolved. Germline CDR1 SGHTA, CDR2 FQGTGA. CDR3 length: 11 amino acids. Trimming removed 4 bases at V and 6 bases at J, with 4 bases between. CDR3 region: CASSSSNEQFF. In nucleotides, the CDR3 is TGTGCCAGCAGCTCCAGCAATGAGCAGTTCTTC.

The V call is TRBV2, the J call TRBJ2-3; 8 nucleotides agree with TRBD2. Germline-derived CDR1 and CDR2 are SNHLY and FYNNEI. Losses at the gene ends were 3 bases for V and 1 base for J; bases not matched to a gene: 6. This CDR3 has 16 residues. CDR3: CASSDTGGQGTDTQYF. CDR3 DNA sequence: TGTGCCAGCAGTGACACGGGGGGGCAGGGCACAGATACGCAGTATTTT. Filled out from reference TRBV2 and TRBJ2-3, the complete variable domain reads EPEVTQTPSHQVTQMGQEVILRCVPISNHLYFYWYRQILGQKVEFLVSFYNNEISEKSEIFDDQFSVERPDGSNFTLKIRSTKLEDSAMYFCASSDTGGQGTDTQYFGPGTRLTVL.

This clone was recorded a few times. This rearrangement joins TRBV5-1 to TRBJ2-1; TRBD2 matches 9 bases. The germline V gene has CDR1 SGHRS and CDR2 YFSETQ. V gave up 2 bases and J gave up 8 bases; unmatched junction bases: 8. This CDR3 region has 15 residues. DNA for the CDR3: TGCGCCAGCAGCTTTATGGAAAGCGGGGGGTATGAGCAGTTCTTC. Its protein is CASSFMESGGYEQFF.

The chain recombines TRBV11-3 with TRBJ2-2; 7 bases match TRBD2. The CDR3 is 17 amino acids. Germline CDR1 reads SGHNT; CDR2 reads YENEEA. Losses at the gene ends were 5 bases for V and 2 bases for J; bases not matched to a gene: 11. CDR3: CASSRGEGRGNTGELFF. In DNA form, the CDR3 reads TGTGCCAGCAGCCGCGGGGAGGGGCGGGGTAACACCGGGGAGCTGTTTTTT.

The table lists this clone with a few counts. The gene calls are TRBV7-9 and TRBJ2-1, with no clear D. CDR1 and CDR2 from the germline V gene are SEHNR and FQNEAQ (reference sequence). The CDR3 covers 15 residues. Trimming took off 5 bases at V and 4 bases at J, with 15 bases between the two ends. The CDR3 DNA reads TGTGCCAGCAGCCCGCCCATTGGAGTTTACAATGAGCAGTTCTTC. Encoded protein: CASSPPIGVYNEQFF.